These 9 T cell receptor beta chains share one sample of origin, sequenced in a study of CD8 T cells in ankylosing spondylitis. Findings and caveats of the study: Typical of ankylosing spondylitis blood, it appeared, was a TCR beta motif of fewer than ten highly homologous variants.

TCRdb reanalysed the 5' RACE reads using MiXCR and keeps one entry per CDR3 protein. The table lists roughly 670,000 distinct CDR3 sequences, roughly 19% of them singletons. No antigen has been assigned to these receptors. Material: blood, either unsorted or a sorted T cell fraction (not recorded which). These receptor sequences come from a male donor with ankylosing spondylitis.

The rearrangement joins TRBV6-1 to TRBJ1-6; 7 nucleotides align to TRBD1. Germline values: CDR1 MNHNS, CDR2 SASEGT. Trimming took 4 bases from V and 6 from J; bases not matched to a gene: 0. This CDR3 contains 13 residues. CDR3 coding DNA: TGTGCCAGCAGTGGGGACAGTAATTCACCCCTCCACTTT. It encodes CASSGDSNSPLHF.

This clonotype was detected only a few times. V usage is TRBV5-5 and J usage is TRBJ1-5, with D possibly being TRBD1 (5 bases). The germline gives CDR1 SGHKS, CDR2 YYEKEE (reference sequence). The CDR3 totals 15 residues. The V and J ends lost 1 base and 4 bases respectively, with 12 bases between them. DNA of the CDR3: TGTGCCAGCAGCTTGCTGGGGTGGGGGAATCAGCCCCAGCATTTT. It codes for CASSLLGWGNQPQHF.

This clonotype was counted between two and nine times. V usage is TRBV3-1 and J usage is TRBJ2-1; a possible D gene is TRBD1 (6 bases). Trimming removed 2 bases at V and 7 bases at J, with 36 bases between. The CDR3 has 22 amino acids. The germline V gene has CDR1 LGHDT and CDR2 YNNKEL (reference sequence). CDR3: CASSQSAQFYERLGTPINEQFF. The CDR3 coding sequence is TGTGCCAGCAGCCAAAGTGCCCAATTTTACGAGCGGCTCGGGACACCTATTAATGAGCAGTTCTTC.

Concerning this clonotype: One end of the junction does not line up with germline, which may come from a read error. The rearrangement links TRBV11-2 to TRBJ1-1; D uncertain. CDR3 length equals 13 residues. Germline V gene sequence: CDR1 SGHAT, CDR2 FQNNGV. The CDR3 is CASSGSLLGFRGF. CDR3 sequence (DNA): TGTGCCAGCAGCGGCTCCTTATTGGGGTTTCGGGGATTT.

The genes are TRBV3-1 and TRBJ1-5; TRBD1 matches at 9 bases. The CDR3 sequence is 14 residues long. Per germline, CDR1 LGHDT and CDR2 YNNKEL (reference sequence). The V segment lost 5 bases and the J segment 6 bases; nucleotides outside the gene matches: 5. CDR3 residues: CASSTGTGTQPQHF. DNA of the CDR3: TGTGCCAGCAGCACGGGGACAGGGACTCAGCCCCAGCATTTT.

This clonotype was seen just once. This chain uses TRBV9 with TRBJ2-1; D might be TRBD1 (5 bases). Germline assignment: CDR1 SGDLS and CDR2 YYNGEE. V was pared by 0 bases and J by 6 bases, with 13 bases between. This CDR3 has 15 residues. Here the CDR3 DNA reads TGTGCCAGCAGCGTAGCAGGGTTCGATGGCAATGAGCAGTTCTTC. Its protein product is CASSVAGFDGNEQFF.

This sequence joins TRBV20-1 and TRBJ2-3, with 11 nucleotides matching TRBD1. The CDR3 runs 14 residues. Germline trimming cut 7 bases from V and 4 bases from J; bases unmatched to any gene: 7. CDR1 is DFQATT and CDR2 is SNEGSKA in the germline V gene (reference sequence). CDR3 DNA: TGCAGTGGAGAGGGACAGGGGGTGTCAGATACGCAGTATTTT. It translates to CSGEGQGVSDTQYF.

The rearrangement uses TRBV12-3 or TRBV12-4 and TRBJ1-2, with D maybe TRBD1 (5 bases). The CDR3 is 14 residues long. V lost 6 bases to trimming and J lost 7 bases, with 18 bases between them. CDR3 amino acids: CASRADSLLAGYTF. The CDR3 DNA reads as TGTGCCAGCAGGGCCGACAGCCTTTTGGCTGGCTACACCTTC.

This clonotype was detected only a few times. The V gene is TRBV12-3 or TRBV12-4, the J gene TRBJ2-1, with 7 bases fitting TRBD1. After removal of 5 bases from V and 5 bases from J, the junction contained 9 bases not matched to a gene. The CDR3 has 15 residues. In nucleotides, the CDR3 is TGTGCCAGCAGTGCAGGGGGACATCAGAACAATGAGCAGTTCTTC. This translates into CASSAGGHQNNEQFF.